These 28 T cell receptor beta chains came from one sample sequenced in a study of CD8+ T cells in alopecia areata. RNA extraction was followed by reverse transcription into cDNA, which acted as the sequencing template. Sequenced by immunoSEQ multiplex PCR; TCRdb stores in-frame clones only, minus some. The sample records 100,000 to 150,000 clones, roughly 58% being singletons. Sample: CD4+ T cells sorted from blood, taken at week 0. The receptors stem from a human donor with alopecia areata.

This chain uses TRBV5-1 with TRBJ1-2; D may be TRBD1 (5 bases). V dropped 4 bases and J dropped 7 bases, with 14 bases sitting between them. Germline CDR1 SGHRS, CDR2 YFSETQ. The CDR3 has 13 residues. CDR3 loop: CASSPGQRLGYTF. The CDR3 region has the DNA TGCGCCAGCAGCCCCGGACAAAGGCTTGGCTACACCTTC. The full variable domain, with the rest looked up from reference TRBV5-1 and TRBJ1-2, is KAGVTQTPRYLIKTRGQQVTLSCSPISGHRSVSWYQQTPGQGLQFLFEYFSETQRNKGNFPGRFSGRQFSNSRSEMNVSTLELGDSALYLCASSPGQRLGYTFGSGTRLTVV.

The rearrangement joins TRBV27 to TRBJ2-1; the D call may be TRBD1 or TRBD2 (5 bases each). The V gene's germline CDR1 is MNHEY and CDR2 SMNVEV (reference sequence). The CDR3 has 17 residues. V gave up 3 bases and J gave up 6 bases, with 21 bases separating them. The CDR3: CASSFDGASSAGNEQFF. CDR3 DNA: TGTGCCAGCAGTTTCGATGGGGCTAGTTCGGCGGGCAATGAGCAGTTCTTC.

This clone was found a few times. V usage is TRBV7-8 and J usage is TRBJ1-1; 8 nucleotides agree with TRBD1. This CDR3 comprises 12 residues. The V segment lost 5 bases and the J segment 9 bases; nucleotides outside the gene matches: 5. CDR1 and CDR2 from the germline V gene are SGHVS and FQNEAQ. The CDR3 is CASSIRQGKAFF. CDR3 sequence (DNA): TGTGCCAGCAGCATACGACAGGGGAAAGCTTTCTTT. The variable domain in full, completed from reference TRBV7-8 and TRBJ1-1, reads GAGVSQSPRYKVAKRGQDVALRCDPISGHVSLFWYQQALGQGPEFLTYFQNEAQLDKSGLPSDRFFAERPEGSVSTLKIQRTQQEDSAVYLCASSIRQGKAFFGQGTRLTVV.

The chain recombines TRBV7-3 with TRBJ1-1; D is possibly TRBD1 (6 bases). The CDR3 runs to 16 residues. Trimming removed 5 bases from V and 5 bases from J, with 21 bases in between. Germline loops: CDR1 SGHTA, CDR2 FQGTGA. CDR3 region: CASSLSPGQGRTEAFF. The CDR3, as DNA: TGTGCCAGCAGCCTAAGCCCGGGGCAGGGGAGAACTGAAGCTTTCTTT. The full variable domain, its missing parts supplied by reference TRBV7-3 and TRBJ1-1, is GAGVSQTPSNKVTEKGKYVELRCDPISGHTALYWYRQSLGQGPEFLIYFQGTGAADDSGLPNDRFFAVRPEGSVSTLKIQRTERGDSAVYLCASSLSPGQGRTEAFFGQGTRLTVV.

The chain is built from TRBV7-2 and TRBJ2-1; TRBD2 might be the D (6 bases). Trimming pared 5 bases from V and 7 bases from J, leaving 12 bases between. Germline CDR1 is SGHTA and CDR2 is FQGNSA. The CDR3 length is 13 residues. CDR3 DNA: TGTGCCAGCAGCCTAACTAGCTTGAATGAGCAGTTCTTC. Its protein is CASSLTSLNEQFF.

Only one count was recorded for this clone. J is TRBJ2-7 and V is TRBV5-1; D call uncertain. V was clipped by 0 bases and J by 0 bases, with 13 bases between them. Germline CDR1 reads SGHRS; CDR2 reads YFSETQ. The CDR3 is 16 residues long. The CDR3 loop reads CASSLGGGAYSYEQYF. The CDR3 coding sequence is TGCGCCAGCAGCTTGGGAGGTGGCGCCTACTCCTACGAGCAGTACTTC. The entire variable domain, with the rest obtained from reference TRBV5-1 and TRBJ2-7, is as follows: KAGVTQTPRYLIKTRGQQVTLSCSPISGHRSVSWYQQTPGQGLQFLFEYFSETQRNKGNFPGRFSGRQFSNSRSEMNVSTLELGDSALYLCASSLGGGAYSYEQYFGPGTRLTVT.

This clone was seen only a few times. The chain has TRBV5-1 and TRBJ2-1, with D unresolved. The CDR3 is 13 amino acids. Trimming left V 5 bases short and J 4 bases short, with 10 bases between. Germline V lookup: CDR1 SGHRS, CDR2 YFSETQ. CDR3 DNA sequence: TGCGCCAGCAGTCGTCCTGGATACAATGAGCAGTTCTTC. Translating it yields CASSRPGYNEQFF.

In this sample, this clone turned up once. The V call is TRBV7-2, the J call TRBJ2-7, with 7 bases that match TRBD2. This CDR3 region has 15 residues. J lost 1 base, V lost 1 base, and 4 bases had no gene match. Germline V gives CDR1 SGHTA, CDR2 FQGNSA. Here the CDR3 DNA reads TGTGCCAGCAGCTTAGGCGGGAGCAGATCCTACGAGCAGTACTTC. This codes for CASSLGGSRSYEQYF.

The J gene is TRBJ2-5, the V gene TRBV29-1; 7 bases match TRBD2. Looked up from germline, CDR1 is SQVTM and CDR2 is ANQGSEA. The V gene end was trimmed by 2 bases and the J gene end by 4 bases; junction bases not matched to a gene: 4. The CDR3 is made up of 13 amino acids. The CDR3: CSVERGRGETQYF. The CDR3 DNA reads TGCAGCGTTGAACGGGGGAGGGGAGAGACCCAGTACTTC.

V is TRBV4-1 and J is TRBJ2-7; TRBD2 matches 7 bases. The CDR3 totals 17 residues. CDR1 is MGHRA and CDR2 is YSYEKL in the germline V gene. Trimming cost V 1 base and J 0 bases; bases outside gene matches: 9. CDR3 residues: CASSQVGSGGGSYEQYF. Here the CDR3 DNA reads TGCGCCAGCAGCCAAGTGGGGTCTGGCGGGGGCTCCTACGAGCAGTACTTC.

The chain has TRBV6-5 and TRBJ2-7, with a tentative D call TRBD2 (6 bases). Germline V gene sequence: CDR1 MNHEY, CDR2 SVGAGI. This CDR3 is 13 amino acids long. With 8 bases removed from V and 2 bases from J, the gap between germline ends came to 13 bases. The CDR3 is CASRGTRPYEQYF. The CDR3 DNA is TGTGCCAGCCGGGGGACCCGTCCCTACGAGCAGTACTTC.

The chain uses TRBV7-6 and TRBJ2-5, with 10 positions matching TRBD1. Germline-derived CDR1 and CDR2 are SGHVS and FNYEAQ. The CDR3 contains 15 residues. J lost 1 base, V lost 4 bases, and 3 bases had no gene match. CDR3 in amino acids: CASSSRDRGQETQYF. CDR3 nucleotides: TGTGCCAGCAGCTCCCGGGACAGGGGCCAAGAGACCCAGTACTTC.

This clone was observed a handful of times. V usage is TRBV11-1 and J usage is TRBJ2-1, with D maybe TRBD2 (6 bases). The CDR3 has 14 residues. Trimming took 5 bases from V and 6 from J, leaving 14 bases between them. CDR1 and CDR2 from the germline V gene are SGHAT and FQDESV (reference sequence). CDR3 in amino acids: CASSRERAGNEQFF. In DNA form, the CDR3 reads TGTGCCAGCAGCCGCGAGCGGGCCGGCAATGAGCAGTTCTTC.

The rearrangement links TRBV5-4 to TRBJ2-6; D remains ambiguous. Germline-derived CDR1 and CDR2 are SGHNT and YYREEE (reference sequence). CDR3 length: 13 residues. This chain's CDR3 is CALRSAGANVLTF. CDR3 bases: TGTGCACTACGCTCGGCTGGGGCCAACGTCCTGACTTTC.

This clone has a handful of counts. V gene TRBV7-9 combines with J gene TRBJ2-4, with D possibly being TRBD2 (6 bases). V was trimmed by 5 bases and J by 5 bases, leaving 13 bases between them. The CDR3 spans 14 residues. The germline CDR1 and CDR2 sequences are SEHNR and FQNEAQ (reference sequence). The DNA of the CDR3 is TGTGCCAGCAGCCTCGTCGGGACTCAAAACATTCAGTACTTC. It codes for CASSLVGTQNIQYF.

The chain combines TRBV9 with TRBJ2-5, with 10 bases matching TRBD1. This CDR3 has 17 amino acids. In germline, CDR1 is SGDLS, CDR2 YYNGEE. V was clipped by 3 bases and J by 5 bases; unmatched bases: 13. For the CDR3, the DNA is TGTGCCAGCAGCGCCCTAACCGGGACAGGGGTCCAGGAGACCCAGTACTTC. Its protein product is CASSALTGTGVQETQYF.

The J gene is TRBJ2-7, the V gene TRBV11-2; 8 bases agree with TRBD2. CDR1 SGHAT and CDR2 FQNNGV come from the germline V gene. The V and J ends lost 1 base and 4 bases, in that order; junction bases with no gene match: 9. This CDR3 comprises 16 residues. CDR3 DNA sequence: TGTGCCAGCAGCTTAGTTGAATCTAGCGGGTGGTACGAGCAGTACTTC. Translated, it gives CASSLVESSGWYEQYF.

The V call is TRBV5-1, the J call TRBJ1-3; 7 bases are a match to TRBD1. The length of the CDR3 is 16 residues. V lost 6 bases, J lost 0 bases, and 9 bases stayed unmatched. Germline values: CDR1 SGHRS, CDR2 YFSETQ. CDR3 region: CASNAGQRSSGNTIYF. The CDR3 DNA reads as TGCGCCAGCAACGCGGGACAGCGAAGCTCTGGAAACACCATATATTTT.

This sequence joins TRBV27 and TRBJ1-1; a weak D match, TRBD1 (6 bases). Per germline, CDR1 MNHEY and CDR2 SMNVEV (reference sequence). V was shortened by 5 bases and J by 7 bases, with 14 bases between the two germline ends. This CDR3 has 13 residues. In nucleotides, the CDR3 is TGTGCCAGCAGTGAGGGGGGTTCAGTTGAAGCTTTCTTT. Residues: CASSEGGSVEAFF.

Here the CDR3 reads CASILKSRVRGYTF. The DNA of the CDR3 is TGTGCCAGCATCCTTAAAAGCAGGGTTCGGGGCTACACCTTC. This sequence joins TRBV5-6 and TRBJ1-2; tentatively, D is TRBD1 (5 bases). The CDR3 is made up of 14 amino acids. The germline V gene encodes CDR1 SGHDT and CDR2 YYEEEE. The germline V and J ends were trimmed by 6 bases and 8 bases, with 20 bases remaining between them.

The table lists this clone with a few counts. The junction departs from the called germline gene at one end, perhaps through a read error. The chain uses TRBV10-3 and TRBJ1-6; 8 nucleotides match TRBD1. Germline-derived CDR1 and CDR2 are ENHRY and SYGVKD. The CDR3 consists of 14 residues. The CDR3 sequence: CATSSKQGESPLHF. The CDR3 DNA reads as TGTGCCACCAGTTCGAAACAGGGGGAATCACCCCTCCACTTT.

CDR3 DNA sequence: TGTGCCAGCAGACGGACAGGCATGAACACTGAAGCTTTCTTT. The encoded protein is CASRRTGMNTEAFF. The gene calls are TRBV6-6 and TRBJ1-1; 7 bases fit TRBD1. CDR1 and CDR2 from the germline V gene are MNHNY and SVGAGI (reference sequence). Trimming removed 6 bases from V and 0 bases from J; junction bases left unmatched: 4. The CDR3 has 14 amino acids.

This clone was counted once. CDR3 DNA sequence: TGTGCCAGCAGCGGATGGGGCTCCTATAATTCACCCCTCCACTTT. This gives the protein CASSGWGSYNSPLHF. This chain links TRBV9 with TRBJ1-6; D not resolved. V lost 3 bases, J lost 0 bases, and 7 bases lay in between. Germline CDR1 reads SGDLS; CDR2 reads YYNGEE. This CDR3 comprises 15 residues.

The rearrangement uses TRBV5-8 and TRBJ2-7; the D gene is possibly TRBD2 (6 bases). The CDR3 covers 16 residues. With 6 bases removed from V and 1 base from J, the gap between germline ends came to 20 bases. Germline V gene sequence: CDR1 SGHTS, CDR2 YDEGEE. CDR3 DNA: TGTGCCAGCACCGATGTCTGGGGGGTCGGATCCTACGAGCAGTACTTC. Its protein is CASTDVWGVGSYEQYF. Filled out from reference TRBV5-8 and TRBJ2-7, the complete variable domain reads EAGVTQSPTHLIKTRGQQATLRCSPISGHTSVYWYQQALGLGLQFLLWYDEGEERNRGNFPPRFSGRQFPNYSSELNVNALELEDSALYLCASTDVWGVGSYEQYFGPGTRLTVT.

The V and J genes are TRBV7-8 and TRBJ2-5; tentatively, D is TRBD1 (6 bases). Germline lookup yields CDR1 SGHVS and CDR2 FQNEAQ. V was cut by 1 base and J by 3 bases, with 9 bases left in between. The CDR3 runs 14 residues. The CDR3 reads CASSLETGKETQYF. The CDR3 nucleotides are TGTGCCAGCAGCTTAGAGACAGGAAAAGAGACCCAGTACTTC.

This rearrangement joins TRBV4-2 to TRBJ2-5, with a weak D call TRBD1 (7 bases). The CDR3 sequence is 15 residues long. Germline lookup yields CDR1 LGHNA and CDR2 YNFKEQ. Trimming shortened V by 1 base and J by 5 bases, and 14 bases separated the two germline ends. The CDR3 loop is CASSQGRGLSETQYF. CDR3 DNA: TGTGCCAGCAGCCAAGGGAGGGGGCTAAGTGAGACCCAGTACTTC.

The V call is TRBV7-3, the J call TRBJ2-1; 10 bases are a match to TRBD2. After removal of 5 bases from V and 7 bases from J, the junction contained 11 bases not matched to a gene. In germline, CDR1 is SGHTA, CDR2 FQGTGA. This CDR3 has 16 amino acids. The CDR3 here is CASSGRTSGLINEQFF. CDR3 DNA sequence: TGTGCCAGCAGCGGAAGGACTAGCGGCTTAATAAATGAGCAGTTCTTC.

The chain has TRBV19 and TRBJ1-5; D call uncertain. The CDR3 is 12 residues long. Germline CDR1 LNHDA, CDR2 SQIVND (reference sequence). V shed 1 base and J shed 7 bases, with 5 bases lying between them. The DNA for the CDR3 is TGTGCCAGTAGTATAGGGGCCCAGCCCCAGCATTTT. This translates into CASSIGAQPQHF. The full variable domain, rest sourced from reference TRBV19 and TRBJ1-5, is DGGITQSPKYLFRKEGQNVTLSCEQNLNHDAMYWYRQDPGQGLRLIYYSQIVNDFQKGDIAEGYSVSREKKESFPLTVTSAQKNPTAFYLCASSIGAQPQHFGDGTRLSIL.